One and the same sample provided the 18 T cell receptor beta chains below, sequenced in a study of graft-versus-host responses after intestinal transplantation. The repertoire was sequenced with immunoSEQ multiplex PCR; TCRdb's copy has only in-frame clones and lacks some. The table has some 14,000 clones, 70% seen once. Intraepithelial and lamina propria lymphocytes were released after the graft tissue was processed. Specimen: ileum tissue, collected 700 to 800 days after intestinal transplantation. Receptors were obtained from a human patient who received an intestinal transplant, so some T cells may come from the graft donor.

This clone was picked up one time. The chain has TRBV4-2 and TRBJ2-1; maybe TRBD2 (7 bases). CDR3 length: 15 amino acids. The V end was cut by 5 bases, the J end by 8 bases, with 19 bases between. Germline V gene data show CDR1 as LGHNA and CDR2 as YNFKEQ. CDR3 nucleotide sequence: TGTGCCAGCAGCTTGTCGGGGGGCAATTGGTATGAGCAGTTCTTC. Translating it yields CASSLSGGNWYEQFF.

Written as DNA, the CDR3 is TGCAGCGTTGAAGGCGCCGGAGGCGTTAACGAGCAGTACTTC. Amino acid sequence: CSVEGAGGVNEQYF. This rearrangement joins TRBV29-1 to TRBJ2-7; tentative D call: TRBD2 (5 bases). CDR3 length: 14 amino acids. Trimming took 1 base from V and 5 from J, leaving 15 bases between them. Germline CDR1 SQVTM, CDR2 ANQGSEA.

The rearrangement joins TRBV28 to TRBJ2-6; D remains ambiguous. Trimming pared 5 bases from V and 7 bases from J, leaving 15 bases between. The CDR3 is 15 residues long. Germline CDR1 MDHEN, CDR2 SYDVKM. DNA for the CDR3: TGTGCCAGCAGTGTGACACCTGTCAGAGCCAACGTCCTGACTTTC. It specifies CASSVTPVRANVLTF.

This clone was counted between two and nine times. The chain carries TRBV27 and TRBJ1-4; D is perhaps TRBD1 (6 bases). This CDR3 region has 17 residues. Trimming took 0 bases from V and 8 from J, leaving 19 bases between them. Per germline, CDR1 MNHEY and CDR2 SMNVEV (reference sequence). The CDR3 loop is CASSLSILRGQGEKLFF. The CDR3 bases are TGTGCCAGCAGTTTATCTATTCTCCGGGGGCAAGGGGAAAAACTGTTTTTT.

The gene calls are TRBV10-2 and TRBJ2-1; D is perhaps TRBD1 or TRBD2 (6 bases each). V was pared by 8 bases and J by 2 bases, with 10 bases between. This CDR3 is built from 13 residues. Germline loops: CDR1 WSHSY, CDR2 SAAADI. The CDR3 loop reads CASYGGPYNEQFF. CDR3 nucleotide sequence: TGCGCCAGCTATGGGGGGCCCTACAATGAGCAGTTCTTC.

The V gene is TRBV29-1, the J gene TRBJ1-2; 9 bases map to TRBD1. Germline CDR1 reads SQVTM; CDR2 reads ANQGSEA. The ends lost 5 bases at V and 8 bases at J; junction bases unmatched: 6. This CDR3 is built from 12 residues. CDR3 residues: CSVTQGASGYTF. As DNA, the CDR3 is TGCAGCGTTACACAGGGGGCGAGCGGCTACACCTTC.

The V and J genes are TRBV7-9 and TRBJ2-5; tentative D call: TRBD1 (6 bases). CDR1 and CDR2 from the germline V gene are SEHNR and FQNEAQ (reference sequence). V was clipped by 5 bases and J by 5 bases, with 15 bases between them. The CDR3 contains 14 residues. This chain's CDR3 is CASSLRGRDETQYF. CDR3 nucleotide sequence: TGTGCCAGCAGCCTCAGGGGCAGGGATGAGACCCAGTACTTC.

The rearrangement links TRBV7-9 to TRBJ2-7, with TRBD1 matching 8 bases. Germline V CDR1 and CDR2: SEHNR, FQNEAQ (reference sequence). The CDR3 contains 12 residues. J lost 4 bases, V lost 4 bases, and 0 bases had no gene match. This chain's CDR3 is CASSWTGYEQYF. For the CDR3, the DNA is TGTGCCAGCAGCTGGACAGGGTACGAGCAGTACTTC.

This chain uses TRBV4-1 with TRBJ2-7, with a tentative D call TRBD2 (6 bases). Germline values: CDR1 MGHRA, CDR2 YSYEKL. The CDR3 is made up of 16 amino acids. V was pared by 3 bases and J by 2 bases, with 17 bases between. The CDR3 DNA follows: TGCGCCAGCAGCCAGATGGGGGGACGTCGAACCTACGAGCAGTACTTC. Its translation is CASSQMGGRRTYEQYF.

This sequence joins TRBV5-4 and TRBJ2-5; 8 bases match TRBD2. Matching the DNA end better, TRBJ2-7 makes the J call doubtful. The CDR3 contains 15 residues. The germline V gene encodes CDR1 SGHNT and CDR2 YYREEE (reference sequence). Here the CDR3 DNA reads TGTGCCAGCAGCTCAGACGGACTAGCTGCCTACGAGCAGTACTTC. It is translated as CASSSDGLAAYEQYF.

A single count supports this clone. The same CDR3 is also encoded by other DNA sequences in this sample. The chain recombines TRBV7-2 with TRBJ1-1, with a weak D call TRBD1 (5 bases). V was pared by 1 base and J by 1 base, with 13 bases between. CDR1 and CDR2 from the germline V gene are SGHTA and FQGNSA. The CDR3 extends over 16 amino acids. CDR3 DNA: TGTGCCAGCAGCTTAGGGTCAACGAGGGGGAACACTGAAGCTTTCTTT. Residues: CASSLGSTRGNTEAFF.

This clone was detected once. V and J are TRBV30 and TRBJ1-3, with a tentative D call TRBD1 (5 bases). The CDR3 is 15 residues long. Germline V gene data show CDR1 as GTSNPN and CDR2 as SVGIG (reference sequence). Trimming took 0 bases from V and 0 from J, leaving 9 bases between them. The CDR3 region is CAWSVGTTSGNTIYF. CDR3 DNA sequence: TGTGCCTGGAGTGTAGGGACCACCTCTGGAAACACCATATATTTT.

The chain carries TRBV6-1 and TRBJ1-1, with D tentatively TRBD1 (6 bases). In germline, CDR1 is MNHNS, CDR2 SASEGT. Trimming stripped 11 bases from V and 4 bases from J, with 20 bases between. CDR3 length equals 14 residues. For the CDR3, the DNA is TGTGCCTCTACAAGCAGGGGTTGGGGCACTGAAGCTTTCTTT. It is translated as CASTSRGWGTEAFF.

In this sample, this clone turned up a few times. The chain combines TRBV7-6 with TRBJ2-1; 9 bases map to TRBD1. This CDR3 has 15 amino acids. The germline V gene encodes CDR1 SGHVS and CDR2 FNYEAQ. Germline trimming cut 1 base from V and 7 bases from J; bases unmatched to any gene: 5. The CDR3 sequence is CASSLGGQGWNEQFF. CDR3 DNA sequence: TGTGCCAGCAGCTTAGGTGGACAGGGGTGGAATGAGCAGTTCTTC.

Details on this clone: Other DNA sequences of this sample code for an identical CDR3. The V gene is TRBV6-5, the J gene TRBJ1-4; a possible D gene is TRBD1 (5 bases). The length of the CDR3 is 14 residues. V was pared by 2 bases and J by 2 bases, with 6 bases between. Germline CDR1 is MNHEY and CDR2 is SVGAGI. Here the CDR3 reads CASSYGTTNEKLFF. For the CDR3, the DNA is TGTGCCAGCAGTTACGGGACTACTAATGAAAAACTGTTTTTT.

As to this clone: Germline is not matched at one junction end, which may reflect a read error. The chain links TRBV10-3 to TRBJ1-2, with unresolved D. Germline CDR1 reads ENHRY; CDR2 reads SYGVKD. The CDR3 runs to 15 residues. The CDR3 nucleotides are TGTGCCAGCAGTGAAGAAAATTTACTTAACTATGGCTACACCTTC. It is translated as CASSEENLLNYGYTF.

The V call is TRBV19, the J call TRBJ1-2; no reliable D call. This CDR3 spans 15 amino acids. The V end lost 1 base, the J end lost 4 bases, and 13 bases lay between the germline ends. Looked up from germline, CDR1 is LNHDA and CDR2 is SQIVND (reference sequence). The CDR3 loop is CASSIGTAGCYGYTF. The CDR3 nucleotides are TGTGCCAGTAGTATAGGGACGGCGGGCTGCTATGGCTACACCTTC.

As regards this clone: Other DNA sequences in the same sample also yield this CDR3. J is TRBJ2-2 and V is TRBV4-3; 12 bases fit TRBD2. Looked up from germline, CDR1 is LGHNA and CDR2 is YSLEER. CDR3 length: 18 residues. V dropped 1 base and J dropped 7; count of bases not matched to a gene: 10. CDR3 region: CASSQVLLAGGLVGELFF. The CDR3 bases are TGCGCCAGCAGCCAAGTCCTTCTAGCGGGGGGGCTTGTCGGGGAGCTGTTTTTT.